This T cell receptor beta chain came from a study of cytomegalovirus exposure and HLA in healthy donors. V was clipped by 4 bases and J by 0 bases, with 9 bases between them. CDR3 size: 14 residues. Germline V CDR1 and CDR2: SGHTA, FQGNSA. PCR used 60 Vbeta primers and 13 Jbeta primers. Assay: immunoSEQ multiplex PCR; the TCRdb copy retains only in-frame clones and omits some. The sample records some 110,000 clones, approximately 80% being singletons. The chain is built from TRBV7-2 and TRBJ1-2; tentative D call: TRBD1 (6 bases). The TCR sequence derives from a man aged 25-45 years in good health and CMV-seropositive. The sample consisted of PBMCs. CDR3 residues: CASSWTAPNYGYTF. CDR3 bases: TGTGCCAGCAGCTGGACAGCACCTAACTATGGCTACACCTTC.